The sequence of this TCR beta chain was determined in a study of blood T cell repertoires in COVID-19. Study at large: Samples representing acute and convalescent COVID-19 were sourced from the United States, Italy and Spain. Nucleic acid was either cDNA or gDNA, and it came from T cells, B-cell-depleted T cells, or PBMCs.

This clone was seen only a few times. Some clones are missing from TCRdb's copy, which holds only in-frame ones; the method was immunoSEQ multiplex PCR. The table lists fewer than 150,000 clones, about nine tenths of them singletons. Germline V lookup: CDR1 MDHEN, CDR2 SYDVKM. The CDR3 has 13 residues. Trimming removed 10 bases from V and 7 bases from J, with 14 bases in between. The chain combines TRBV28 with TRBJ1-6, with D maybe TRBD1 (5 bases). This TCR came from a woman aged 70-85 years with acute or convalescent COVID-19. What was sequenced was peripheral blood. CDR3 coding DNA: TGTGCCACCTGGGCAGGGAACAATTCACCCCTCCACTTT. Amino acids: CATWAGNNSPLHF.